Detailed here is one TCR beta chain. From germline, CDR1 is SSHAT and CDR2 FNYEAQ (reference sequence). This CDR3 is 15 amino acids long. The data were taken from a study of T cells expressing NK-cell markers. No DNA is given; TCRdb re-called the 5' RACE reads and lists each CDR3 protein once. Recorded for this sample: 300,000 to 500,000 distinct CDR3 sequences. The sequenced sample was blood T cells: a sorted CD56 or NKG2C T cell subset, CD4+ or CD8+ T cells, or bulk PBMC T cells (not recorded which). The TCR comes from a woman aged 50 to 60 in good health. J is TRBJ2-1 and V is TRBV7-7; the TRBD1 assignment by TCRdb is unverifiable without DNA. The CDR3: CASSLGGPLINEQFF.